This T cell receptor (beta chain) was identified in a study of shared clonotypes between healthy human individuals. On the study more broadly: CD4 naive and memory got three plates each, CD8 naive two, CD8 memory one. Findings and limits, study-wide: Several donors held approximately 5% of naive CD4 clonotypes in common.

In regard to this clone: Its target is unknown.

The material for each subset, its genomic DNA, was split evenly across several immunoSEQ plates. Data came from immunoSEQ multiplex PCR; TCRdb stores just in-frame clones and leaves some out. The sample lists about 2 million clones; about 95% were seen once. The naive CD8 population came from CD45RO-negative cells selected for CCR7, without terminally differentiated effector memory CD45RA+ cells. Caucasian adults residing in Nashville, Tennessee made up all the donors. Losses at the gene ends were 4 bases for V and 6 bases for J; bases not matched to a gene: 3. The CDR3 runs 13 residues. Looked up from germline, CDR1 is MNHEY and CDR2 is SVGAGI.

The sequence was collected from a man aged 18-30 years in good health. The rearrangement joins TRBV6-5 to TRBJ2-7; 10 nucleotides agree with TRBD1. Sequences were obtained from naive CD8+ T cells sorted from blood. The CDR3 protein is CASSSTGGGEQYF. The CDR3 coding sequence is TGTGCCAGCAGTTCGACAGGGGGCGGCGAGCAGTACTTC.